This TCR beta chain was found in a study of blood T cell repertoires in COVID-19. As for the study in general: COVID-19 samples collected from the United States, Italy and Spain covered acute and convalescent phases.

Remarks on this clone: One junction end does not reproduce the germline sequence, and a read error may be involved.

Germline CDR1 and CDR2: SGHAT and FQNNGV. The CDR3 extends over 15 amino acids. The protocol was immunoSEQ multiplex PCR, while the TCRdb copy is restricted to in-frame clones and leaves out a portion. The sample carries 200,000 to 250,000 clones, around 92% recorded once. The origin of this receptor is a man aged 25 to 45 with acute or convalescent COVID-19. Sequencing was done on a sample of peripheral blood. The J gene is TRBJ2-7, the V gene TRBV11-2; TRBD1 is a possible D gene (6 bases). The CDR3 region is CTSSFQGQIGYEQYF. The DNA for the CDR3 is TGTACCAGCAGCTTCCAGGGACAAATTGGATACGAGCAGTACTTC.